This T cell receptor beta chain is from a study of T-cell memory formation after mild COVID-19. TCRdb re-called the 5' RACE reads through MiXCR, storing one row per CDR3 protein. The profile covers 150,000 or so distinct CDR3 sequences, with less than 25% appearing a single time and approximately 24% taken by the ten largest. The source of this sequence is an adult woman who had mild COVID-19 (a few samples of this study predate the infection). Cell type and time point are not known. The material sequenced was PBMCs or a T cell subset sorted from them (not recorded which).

CDR3 nucleotide sequence: TGTGCCAGCACATCCGATGGGACAGACAACTACAATGAGCAGTTCTTC. Its protein product is CASTSDGTDNYNEQFF. The chain couples TRBV18 to TRBJ2-1; 7 bases align to TRBD1. Germline values: CDR1 KGHSH, CDR2 LQKENI. After removal of 8 bases from V and 3 bases from J, the junction contained 13 bases not matched to a gene. The length of the CDR3 is 16 residues.